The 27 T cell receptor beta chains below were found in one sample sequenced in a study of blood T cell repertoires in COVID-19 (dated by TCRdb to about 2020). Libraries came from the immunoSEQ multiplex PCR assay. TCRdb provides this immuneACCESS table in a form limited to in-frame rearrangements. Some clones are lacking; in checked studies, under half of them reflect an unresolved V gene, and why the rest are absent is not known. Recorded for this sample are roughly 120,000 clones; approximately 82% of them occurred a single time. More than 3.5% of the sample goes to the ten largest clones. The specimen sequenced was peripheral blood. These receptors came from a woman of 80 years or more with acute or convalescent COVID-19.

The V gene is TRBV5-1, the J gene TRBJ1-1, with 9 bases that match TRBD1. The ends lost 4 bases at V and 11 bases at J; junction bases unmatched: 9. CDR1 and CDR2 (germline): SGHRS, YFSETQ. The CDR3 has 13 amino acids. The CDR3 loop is CASSIGDRDRAFF. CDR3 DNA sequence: TGCGCCAGCAGCATCGGGGACAGGGACCGGGCTTTCTTT.

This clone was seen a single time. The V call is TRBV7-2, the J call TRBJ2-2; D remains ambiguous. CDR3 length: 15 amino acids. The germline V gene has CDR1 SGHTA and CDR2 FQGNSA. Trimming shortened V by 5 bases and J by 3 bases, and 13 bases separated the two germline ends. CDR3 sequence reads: CASSLWVQHTGELFF. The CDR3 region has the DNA TGTGCCAGCAGCCTGTGGGTACAGCACACCGGGGAGCTGTTTTTT.

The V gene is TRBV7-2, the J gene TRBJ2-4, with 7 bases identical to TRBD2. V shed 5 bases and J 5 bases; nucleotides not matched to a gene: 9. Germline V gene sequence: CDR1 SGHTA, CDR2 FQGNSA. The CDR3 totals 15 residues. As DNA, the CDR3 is TGTGCCAGCAGCCCATCCCGGGGGGAGGAAAACATTCAGTACTTC. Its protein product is CASSPSRGEENIQYF.

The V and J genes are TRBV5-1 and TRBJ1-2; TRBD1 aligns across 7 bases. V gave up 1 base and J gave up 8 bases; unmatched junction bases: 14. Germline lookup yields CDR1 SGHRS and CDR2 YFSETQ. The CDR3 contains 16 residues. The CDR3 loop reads CASSLRSSGQGDGYTF. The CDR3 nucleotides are TGCGCCAGCAGCTTGAGGTCGTCGGGGCAGGGGGACGGCTACACCTTC.

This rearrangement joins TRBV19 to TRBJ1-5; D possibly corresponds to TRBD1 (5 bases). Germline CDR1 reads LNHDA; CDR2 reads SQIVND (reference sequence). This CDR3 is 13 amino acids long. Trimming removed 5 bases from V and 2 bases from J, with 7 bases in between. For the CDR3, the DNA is TGTGCCAGTAGTGAGACAGGCAATCAGCCCCAGCATTTT. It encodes CASSETGNQPQHF.

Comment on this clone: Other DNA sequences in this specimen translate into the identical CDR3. The CDR3 sequence is CASSQGGGRYEQYF. CDR3 sequence (DNA): TGTGCCAGCAGCCAAGGTGGCGGGAGATACGAGCAGTACTTC. The V and J genes are TRBV3-1 (or the pseudogene TRBV3-2) and TRBJ2-7; 7 bases are a match to TRBD2. V lost 1 base, J lost 4 bases, and 4 bases stayed unmatched. Germline V gene sequence: CDR1 LGHDT, CDR2 YNNKEL (reference sequence). The CDR3 spans 14 residues.

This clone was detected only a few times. The CDR3 here is CASSEPQRASSGANVLTF. As DNA, the CDR3 is TGTGCCAGCAGCGAACCCCAGAGGGCTTCGTCTGGGGCCAACGTCCTGACTTTC. The rearrangement uses TRBV21-1 and TRBJ2-6; TRBD2, the table's D call, lacks a check against the DNA. TRBV21-1 is annotated as a pseudogene. CDR3 length: 18 amino acids.

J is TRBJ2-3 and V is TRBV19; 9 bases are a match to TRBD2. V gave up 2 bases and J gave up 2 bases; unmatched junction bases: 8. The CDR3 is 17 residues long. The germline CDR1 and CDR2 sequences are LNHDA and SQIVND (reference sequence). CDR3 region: CASSITATSGSTDTQYF. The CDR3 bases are TGTGCCAGTAGTATAACGGCGACTAGCGGTTCCACAGATACGCAGTATTTT.

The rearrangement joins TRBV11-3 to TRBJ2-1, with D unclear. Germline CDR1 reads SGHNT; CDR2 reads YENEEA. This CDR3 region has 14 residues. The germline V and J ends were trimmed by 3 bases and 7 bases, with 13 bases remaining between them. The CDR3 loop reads CASSFLRGGNEQFF. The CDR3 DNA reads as TGTGCCAGCAGCTTTTTGAGAGGCGGAAATGAGCAGTTCTTC.

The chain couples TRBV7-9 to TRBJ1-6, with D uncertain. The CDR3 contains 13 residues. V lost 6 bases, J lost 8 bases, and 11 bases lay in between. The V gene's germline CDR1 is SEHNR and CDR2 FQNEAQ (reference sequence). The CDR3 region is CASRQAGDSPLHF. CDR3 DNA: TGTGCCAGCAGGCAGGCGGGAGATTCACCCCTCCACTTT. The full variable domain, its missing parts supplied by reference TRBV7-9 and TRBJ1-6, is DTGVSQNPRHKITKRGQNVTFRCDPISEHNRLYWYRQTLGQGPEFLTYFQNEAQLEKSRLLSDRFSAERPKGSFSTLEIQRTEQGDSAMYLCASRQAGDSPLHFGNGTRLTVT.

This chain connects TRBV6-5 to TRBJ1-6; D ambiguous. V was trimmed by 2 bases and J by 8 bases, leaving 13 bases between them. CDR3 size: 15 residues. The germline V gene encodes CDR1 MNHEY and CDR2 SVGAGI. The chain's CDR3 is CASSYGFEGYSPLHF. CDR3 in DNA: TGTGCCAGCAGTTACGGATTTGAGGGATATTCACCCCTCCACTTT.

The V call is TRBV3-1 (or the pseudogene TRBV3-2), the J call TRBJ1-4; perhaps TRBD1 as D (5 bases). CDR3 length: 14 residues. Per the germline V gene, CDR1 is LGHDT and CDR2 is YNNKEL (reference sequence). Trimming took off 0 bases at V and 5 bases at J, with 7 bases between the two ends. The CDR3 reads CASSQDDRNEKLFF. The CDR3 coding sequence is TGTGCCAGCAGCCAAGATGACAGAAATGAAAAACTGTTTTTT.

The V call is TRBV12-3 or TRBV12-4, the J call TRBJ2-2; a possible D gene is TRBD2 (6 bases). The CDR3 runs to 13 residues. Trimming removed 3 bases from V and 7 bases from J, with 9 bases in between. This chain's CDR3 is CASSFGGFGELFF. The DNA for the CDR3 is TGTGCCAGCAGTTTTGGGGGGTTCGGGGAGCTGTTTTTT.

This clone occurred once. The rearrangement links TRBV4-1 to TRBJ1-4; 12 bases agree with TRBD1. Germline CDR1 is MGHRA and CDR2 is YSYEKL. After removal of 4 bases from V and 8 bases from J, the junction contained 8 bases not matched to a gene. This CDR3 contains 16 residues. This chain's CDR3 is CASSPYSGTGGEKLFF. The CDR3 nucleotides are TGCGCCAGCAGCCCTTACTCCGGGACAGGGGGCGAAAAACTGTTTTTT.

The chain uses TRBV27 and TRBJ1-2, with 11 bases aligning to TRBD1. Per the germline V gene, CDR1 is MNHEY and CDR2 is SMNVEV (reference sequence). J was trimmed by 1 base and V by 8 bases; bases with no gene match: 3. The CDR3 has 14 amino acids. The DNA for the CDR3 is TGTGCCAGCGGGACAGGGGGTTTTAACTATGGCTACACCTTC. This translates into CASGTGGFNYGYTF.

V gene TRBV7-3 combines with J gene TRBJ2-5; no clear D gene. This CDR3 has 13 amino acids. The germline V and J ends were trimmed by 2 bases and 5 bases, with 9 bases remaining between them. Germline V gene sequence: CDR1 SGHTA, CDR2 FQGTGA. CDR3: CASSLERTETQYF. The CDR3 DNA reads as TGTGCCAGCAGCTTAGAGCGAACGGAGACCCAGTACTTC.

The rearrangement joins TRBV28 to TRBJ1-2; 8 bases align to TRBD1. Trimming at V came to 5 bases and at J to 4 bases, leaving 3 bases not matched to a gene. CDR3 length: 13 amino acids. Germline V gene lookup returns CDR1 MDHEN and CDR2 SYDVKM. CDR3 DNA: TGTGCCAGCAGTGAGGACAGGGTCTATGGCTACACCTTC. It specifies CASSEDRVYGYTF.

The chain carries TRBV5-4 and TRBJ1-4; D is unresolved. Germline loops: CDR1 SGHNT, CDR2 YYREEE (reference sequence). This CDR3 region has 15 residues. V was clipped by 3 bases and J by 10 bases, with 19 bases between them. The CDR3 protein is CASSSRASLVGKLFF. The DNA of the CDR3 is TGTGCCAGCAGCTCAAGAGCCTCCTTGGTCGGAAAACTGTTTTTT.

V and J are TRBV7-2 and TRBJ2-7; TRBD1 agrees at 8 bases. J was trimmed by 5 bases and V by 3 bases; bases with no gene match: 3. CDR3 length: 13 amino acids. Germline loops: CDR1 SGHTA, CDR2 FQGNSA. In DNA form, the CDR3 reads TGTGCCAGCAGCTTCAACAGGGGGAACGAGCAGTACTTC. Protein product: CASSFNRGNEQYF.

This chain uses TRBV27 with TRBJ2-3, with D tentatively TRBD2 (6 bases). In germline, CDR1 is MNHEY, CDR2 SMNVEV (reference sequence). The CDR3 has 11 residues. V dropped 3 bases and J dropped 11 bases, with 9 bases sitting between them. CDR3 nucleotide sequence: TGTGCCAGCAGTTTTCTAGCGATGCAGTATTTT. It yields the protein CASSFLAMQYF.

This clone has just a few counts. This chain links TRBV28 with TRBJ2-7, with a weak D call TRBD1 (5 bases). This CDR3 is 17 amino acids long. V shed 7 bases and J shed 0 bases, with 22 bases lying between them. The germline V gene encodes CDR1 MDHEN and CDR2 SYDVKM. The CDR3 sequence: CASTEPPARTNSYEQYF. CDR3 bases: TGTGCCAGCACCGAACCCCCCGCCCGGACAAACTCCTACGAGCAGTACTTC. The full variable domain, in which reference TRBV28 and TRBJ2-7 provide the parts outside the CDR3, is DVKVTQSSRYLVKRTGEKVFLECVQDMDHENMFWYRQDPGLGLRLIYFSYDVKMKEKGDIPEGYSVSREKKERFSLILESASTNQTSMYLCASTEPPARTNSYEQYFGPGTRLTVT.

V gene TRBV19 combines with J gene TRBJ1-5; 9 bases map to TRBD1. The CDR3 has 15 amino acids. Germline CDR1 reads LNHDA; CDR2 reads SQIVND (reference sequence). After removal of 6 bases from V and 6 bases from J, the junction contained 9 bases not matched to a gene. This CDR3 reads CASSSTGGPRQPQHF. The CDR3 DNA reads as TGTGCCAGTAGCTCGACAGGGGGACCACGTCAGCCCCAGCATTTT.

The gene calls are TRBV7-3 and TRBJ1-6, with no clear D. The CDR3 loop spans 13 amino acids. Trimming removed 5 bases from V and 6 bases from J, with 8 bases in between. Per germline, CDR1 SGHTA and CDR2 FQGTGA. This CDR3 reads CASSTYSNSPLHF. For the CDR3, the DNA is TGTGCCAGCAGCACCTACAGTAATTCACCCCTCCACTTT.

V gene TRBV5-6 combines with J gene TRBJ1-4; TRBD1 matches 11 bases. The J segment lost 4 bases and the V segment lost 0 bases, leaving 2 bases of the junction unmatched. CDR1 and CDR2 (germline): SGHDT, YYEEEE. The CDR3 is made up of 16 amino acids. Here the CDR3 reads CASSLGDRGFNEKLFF. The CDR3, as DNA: TGTGCCAGCAGCTTGGGGGACAGGGGGTTTAATGAAAAACTGTTTTTT.

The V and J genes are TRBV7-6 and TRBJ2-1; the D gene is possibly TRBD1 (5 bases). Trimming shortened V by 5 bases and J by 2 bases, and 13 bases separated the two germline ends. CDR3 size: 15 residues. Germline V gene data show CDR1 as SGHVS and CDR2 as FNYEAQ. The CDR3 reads CASSRRQSTYNEQFF. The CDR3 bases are TGTGCCAGCAGCCGCAGACAGTCTACCTACAATGAGCAGTTCTTC.

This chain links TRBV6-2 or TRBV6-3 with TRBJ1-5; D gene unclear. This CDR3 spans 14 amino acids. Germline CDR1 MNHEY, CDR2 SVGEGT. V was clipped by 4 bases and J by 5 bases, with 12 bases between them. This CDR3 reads CASSSDGGYQPQHF. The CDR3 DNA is TGTGCCAGCAGTTCCGACGGAGGATATCAGCCCCAGCATTTT.

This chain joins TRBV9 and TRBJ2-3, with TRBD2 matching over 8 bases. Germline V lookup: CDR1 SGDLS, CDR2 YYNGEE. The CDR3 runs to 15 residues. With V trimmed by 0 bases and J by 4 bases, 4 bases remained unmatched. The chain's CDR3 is CASSVASGGADTQYF. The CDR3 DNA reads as TGTGCCAGCAGCGTAGCAAGCGGGGGAGCAGATACGCAGTATTTT.